The 24 T cell receptor beta chains in this list originate from one sample, sequenced in a study of OX40 agonist ivuxolimab in advanced cancers. Clones were sequenced by immunoSEQ multiplex PCR, and TCRdb holds only the in-frame ones, with some missing. Found here are tens of thousands of clones, 88% of them singletons; the top ten hold about 31%. Sample: CD4+ or CD8+ T cells sorted from blood, taken in a trial of the OX40 agonist ivuxolimab. The receptors originated from an adult with an advanced solid tumor such as melanoma, head and neck, liver or kidney cancer.

This chain connects TRBV19 to TRBJ2-3, with 8 bases aligning to TRBD1. CDR1 is LNHDA and CDR2 is SQIVND in the germline V gene (reference sequence). Losses at the gene ends were 3 bases for V and 15 bases for J; bases not matched to a gene: 20. The CDR3 is 16 residues long. CDR3 sequence: CASSITYSQGQGARYF. The CDR3 DNA reads as TGTGCCAGTAGTATTACTTATTCGCAGGGGCAGGGGGCCAGATATTTT.

V usage is TRBV7-9 and J usage is TRBJ1-1; a possible D gene is TRBD1 (5 bases). The CDR3 has 14 amino acids. Trimming left V 2 bases short and J 1 base short, with 8 bases between. Germline loops: CDR1 SEHNR, CDR2 FQNEAQ (reference sequence). CDR3 nucleotide sequence: TGTGCCAGCAGCTTAAGTAGGGGGAACACTGAAGCTTTCTTT. Amino acids: CASSLSRGNTEAFF.

J is TRBJ2-5 and V is TRBV5-1, with no clear D. Deletions cut 0 bases from V and 5 bases from J, with 5 bases between. CDR1 is SGHRS, CDR2 YFSETQ, per germline. There are 12 residues in the CDR3. The CDR3 coding sequence is TGCGCCAGCAGCTTGGCCGGGGAGACCCAGTACTTC. Amino acid sequence: CASSLAGETQYF.

This clone was counted between two and nine times. The genes are TRBV28 and TRBJ1-6, with D possibly TRBD1 on 6 matching bases. From germline, CDR1 is MDHEN and CDR2 SYDVKM. The CDR3 totals 14 residues. V dropped 6 bases and J dropped 10 bases, with 16 bases sitting between them. The CDR3 bases are TGTGCCAGCAGGAACAGGGCCTGGAAGTCACCCCTCCACTTT. Residues: CASRNRAWKSPLHF.

This chain connects TRBV15 to TRBJ1-3; TRBD1 is a possible D gene (6 bases). Deletions cut 8 bases from V and 0 bases from J, with 11 bases between. Germline V CDR1 and CDR2: LNHNV, YYDKDF (reference sequence). This CDR3 has 14 residues. CDR3 sequence (DNA): TGTGCCACCCTACAGGGCGACTCTGGAAACACCATATATTTT. It encodes CATLQGDSGNTIYF.

The V call is TRBV7-9, the J call TRBJ1-2, with unresolved D. V gave up 1 base and J gave up 1 base, with 7 bases separating them. The CDR3 covers 14 residues. Germline V gives CDR1 SEHNR, CDR2 FQNEAQ (reference sequence). The CDR3 protein is CASSLVEVNYGYTF. CDR3 sequence (DNA): TGTGCCAGCAGCTTAGTTGAGGTTAACTATGGCTACACCTTC.

V and J are TRBV12-5 and TRBJ2-5, with D uncertain. The germline V gene has CDR1 LGHNT and CDR2 FRNRAP. The V gene lost 1 base and the J gene lost 1 base, with 10 bases spanning the gap. The CDR3 loop spans 15 amino acids. The CDR3 nucleotides read TGTGCTAGTGGTTTGGGAGGATCGGGCCAAGAGACCCAGTACTTC. The encoded protein is CASGLGGSGQETQYF.

The rearrangement links TRBV14 to TRBJ2-2, with 11 bases aligning to TRBD2. The trim removed 5 bases at V and 0 bases at J, leaving 8 bases unmatched. Germline CDR1 and CDR2: SGHDN and FVKESK. This CDR3 comprises 18 residues. In nucleotides, the CDR3 is TGTGCCAGCAGCAACACTAATAGCGGGAGGGCGAACACCGGGGAGCTGTTTTTT. The encoded protein is CASSNTNSGRANTGELFF.

V usage is TRBV5-4 and J usage is TRBJ1-3; 7 positions agree with TRBD1. Unmatched junction bases numbered 2, after V lost 2 bases and J lost 0 bases. CDR1 is SGHNT, CDR2 YYREEE, per germline (reference sequence). This CDR3 has 15 amino acids. The CDR3 loop is CASSFGQASGNTIYF. CDR3 nucleotides: TGTGCCAGCAGCTTTGGACAGGCCTCTGGAAACACCATATATTTT.

The CDR3 protein is CASTRTGGNSYNSPLHF. The CDR3 coding sequence is TGCGCCAGCACGCGGACAGGGGGTAATTCCTATAATTCACCCCTCCACTTT. The chain carries TRBV5-1 and TRBJ1-6; 10 bases are a match to TRBD1. CDR1 and CDR2 (germline): SGHRS, YFSETQ. J was trimmed by 1 base and V by 6 bases; bases with no gene match: 7. The CDR3 covers 17 residues.

The genes are TRBV18 and TRBJ1-1; no definite D call. Germline loops: CDR1 KGHSH, CDR2 LQKENI. The V end was cut by 2 bases, the J end by 5 bases, with 15 bases between. This CDR3 is built from 15 residues. Here the CDR3 reads CASSPSTVTGTEAFF. CDR3 DNA sequence: TGTGCCAGCTCACCATCGACGGTCACTGGGACTGAAGCTTTCTTT.

The rearrangement joins TRBV28 to TRBJ2-5; D possibly corresponds to TRBD2 (6 bases). TRBJ2-7 matches the DNA end more closely, so the J call is doubtful. The CDR3 is 14 amino acids. The germline gives CDR1 MDHEN, CDR2 SYDVKM. The CDR3 sequence: CAVGGGSPAGEQYF. For the CDR3, the DNA is TGTGCCGTGGGCGGAGGGAGCCCCGCGGGCGAGCAGTACTTC.

This rearrangement joins TRBV9 to TRBJ2-7, with D perhaps matching TRBD1 or TRBD2 (7 bases each). Per the germline V gene, CDR1 is SGDLS and CDR2 is YYNGEE. V lost 4 bases and J 0 bases, leaving 17 bases between the germline ends. CDR3 length equals 16 residues. CDR3 bases: TGTGCCAGCAGCCCCCTCTCAGGGGGGGACTCCTACGAGCAGTACTTC. It is translated as CASSPLSGGDSYEQYF.

This clone has only a few counts. The V and J genes are TRBV12-1 and TRBJ2-3; the D call of TRBD2 is as the table states it, not checked on the DNA. TRBV12-1 is a listed pseudogene. This CDR3 comprises 14 residues. The CDR3 nucleotides are TGTGCCAGCAGCCCTTCAGAGGCGCCAGATACGCAGTATTTT. This codes for CASSPSEAPDTQYF.

The rearrangement joins TRBV25-1 to TRBJ2-3; D may be TRBD1 or TRBD2 (5 bases each). V was trimmed by 1 base and J by 2 bases, leaving 10 bases between them. This CDR3 is 15 amino acids long. Germline V gene sequence: CDR1 MGHDK, CDR2 SYGVNS. The CDR3 loop reads CASSESGTATDTQYF. In DNA, the CDR3 is TGTGCCAGCAGTGAATCCGGGACGGCCACAGATACGCAGTATTTT. The full variable domain, its missing parts supplied by reference TRBV25-1 and TRBJ2-3, is EADIYQTPRYLVIGTGKKITLECSQTMGHDKMYWYQQDPGMELHLIHYSYGVNSTEKGDLSSESTVSRIRTEHFPLTLESARPSHTSQYLCASSESGTATDTQYFGPGTRLTVL.

J is TRBJ2-5 and V is TRBV6-6, with D perhaps assigned TRBD1 or TRBD2 (7 bases each). Germline CDR1 reads MNHNY; CDR2 reads SVGAGI (reference sequence). The CDR3 has 14 residues. V lost 2 bases and J lost 4, with 11 bases in between. CDR3 protein: CASSYGRGRETQYF. In DNA, the CDR3 is TGTGCCAGCAGTTACGGGAGGGGGCGAGAGACCCAGTACTTC.

This chain uses TRBV5-1 with TRBJ2-1, with TRBD1 identical over 9 bases. Unmatched junction bases numbered 10, after V lost 3 bases and J lost 6 bases. This CDR3 is 16 amino acids long. Looked up from germline, CDR1 is SGHRS and CDR2 is YFSETQ. CDR3 DNA sequence: TGCGCCAGCAGCTCTACCGGGACAGGGTTACTCAATGAGCAGTTCTTC. Residues: CASSSTGTGLLNEQFF.

CDR3 region: CASSLGGRVNEQYF. CDR3 bases: TGCGCCAGCAGCTTGGGAGGCAGGGTCAACGAGCAGTACTTC. The J gene is TRBJ2-7, the V gene TRBV5-1; D may be TRBD1 (5 bases). This CDR3 comprises 14 residues. Looked up from germline, CDR1 is SGHRS and CDR2 is YFSETQ. Between the trimmed V and J ends, which lost 0 bases and 5 bases, there was a span of 12 bases.

The chain uses TRBV27 and TRBJ2-1; D tentatively fits TRBD1 or TRBD2 (6 bases each). CDR3 length: 18 residues. From germline, CDR1 is MNHEY and CDR2 SMNVEV (reference sequence). Trimming took off 3 bases at V and 2 bases at J, with 20 bases between the two ends. CDR3 sequence reads: CASSFRPIGGFTYNEQFF. CDR3 DNA: TGTGCCAGCAGTTTCCGCCCGATAGGGGGGTTCACCTACAATGAGCAGTTCTTC.

CDR3 nucleotide sequence: TGTGCCAGCAGTTTAGGTAGTGGCTACAATGAGCAGTTCTTC. Protein sequence: CASSLGSGYNEQFF. The J gene is TRBJ2-1, the V gene TRBV28, with D hard to call. This CDR3 spans 14 amino acids. Trimming removed 2 bases from V and 3 bases from J, with 8 bases in between. The germline gives CDR1 MDHEN, CDR2 SYDVKM.

The genes are TRBV7-2 and TRBJ1-5; unclear D gene. The germline V gene encodes CDR1 SGHTA and CDR2 FQGNSA. The CDR3 is 12 amino acids. The V and J ends lost 5 bases and 3 bases respectively, with 5 bases between them. The CDR3: CASSLPNQPQHF. The CDR3 DNA follows: TGTGCCAGCAGCCTTCCCAATCAGCCCCAGCATTTT.

The rearrangement joins TRBV7-8 to TRBJ2-1; 7 bases map to TRBD2. The CDR3 has 12 residues. Germline V CDR1 and CDR2: SGHVS, FQNEAQ. Trimming at V came to 5 bases and at J to 14 bases, leaving 9 bases not matched to a gene. The CDR3 nucleotides are TGTGCCAGCAGCGGGGAGCGGGGTAGGGAGTTCTTC. This encodes CASSGERGREFF.

V is TRBV6-5 and J is TRBJ2-7, with D perhaps matching TRBD1 (5 bases). Germline loops: CDR1 MNHEY, CDR2 SVGAGI. V shed 8 bases and J shed 2 bases, with 13 bases lying between them. This CDR3 contains 13 residues. The CDR3 DNA sequence: TGTGCCAGCGCCCAGGGCCAGCCCTACGAGCAGTACTTC. Translation: CASAQGQPYEQYF.

This clone is labeled medium-sized. The chain carries TRBV25-1 and TRBJ1-2; 9 positions agree with TRBD1. Trimming cost V 2 bases and J 2 bases; bases outside gene matches: 3. The germline CDR1 and CDR2 sequences are MGHDK and SYGVNS. This CDR3 has 15 residues. Written as DNA, the CDR3 is TGTGCCAGCAGTGAACCCGGACAGGGGAACTATGGCTACACCTTC. This translates into CASSEPGQGNYGYTF.